This is a list of T cell receptor beta chains from one sample in a study of T cells in lung cancer brain metastases. The repertoire was sequenced with immunoSEQ multiplex PCR; TCRdb's copy has only in-frame clones and lacks some. The sample lists over 900 clones, 93% occurring once. Material for sequencing was tumor tissue from the primary lung tumor. Receptors were obtained from a woman aged 40 to 55 with non-small cell lung cancer. CDR3s include the opening cysteine and the closing phenylalanine or tryptophan. D genes are given only for firm matches. A row's size may be missing; if present it is once, few, many or a size class.

clone_size: NA
v_call: TRBV5-6
d_call: NA
j_call: TRBJ2-3
cdr3_nt: TGTGCCAGCTCCCAGTGGGAGGGGGCCATTGATACGCAGTATTTT
cdr3_aa: CASSQWEGAIDTQYF

clone_size: NA
v_call: TRBV11-2
d_call: TRBD1
j_call: TRBJ1-1
cdr3_nt: TGTGCCAGCAGCTTAGTTCGGACAGGTGAAGCTTTCTTT
cdr3_aa: CASSLVRTGEAFF

clone_size: NA
v_call: TRBV19
d_call: TRBD2
j_call: TRBJ2-1
cdr3_nt: TGTGCCAGTAGTATGGCTAGCGGTTACAATGAGCAGTTCTTC
cdr3_aa: CASSMASGYNEQFF

clone_size: NA
v_call: TRBV7-8
d_call: TRBD1
j_call: TRBJ1-1
cdr3_nt: TGTGCCAGCAGCTTACAGGGGGCGGAGACTGAAGCTTTCTTT
cdr3_aa: CASSLQGAETEAFF

clone_size: NA
v_call: TRBV9
d_call: TRBD1
j_call: TRBJ2-1
cdr3_nt: TGTGCCAGCAGCACAGGAGCCAGGGGGCTGAACAATGAGCAGTTCTTC
cdr3_aa: CASSTGARGLNNEQFF

clone_size: NA
v_call: TRBV5-5
d_call: NA
j_call: TRBJ2-7
cdr3_nt: TGTGCCAGCAGCTTCCTCTACGAGCAGTACTTC
cdr3_aa: CASSFLYEQYF

clone_size: NA
v_call: TRBV7-2
d_call: NA
j_call: TRBJ1-2
cdr3_nt: TGTGCCAGCAGCCCCGGTCCCTTCGAGGGCTACACCTTC
cdr3_aa: CASSPGPFEGYTF

clone_size: NA
v_call: TRBV9
d_call: TRBD1
j_call: TRBJ1-6
cdr3_nt: TGTGCCAGCAGCCGGGGACAGGCCCTTGAGTCCTATAATTCACCCCTCCACTTT
cdr3_aa: CASSRGQALESYNSPLHF

clone_size: few
v_call: TRBV2
d_call: TRBD1
j_call: TRBJ1-2
cdr3_nt: TGTGCCAGCAGTGCTCAGGGGGCGCGGGGCTACACCTTC
cdr3_aa: CASSAQGARGYTF

clone_size: NA
v_call: TRBV11-3
d_call: NA
j_call: TRBJ1-1
cdr3_nt: TGTGCCAGCAGCCCAGGGTCCAGGGATGTGAACACTGAAGCTTTCTTT
cdr3_aa: CASSPGSRDVNTEAFF

clone_size: NA
v_call: TRBV18
d_call: TRBD1
j_call: TRBJ1-2
cdr3_nt: TGTGCCAGCTCACCAGAATATGGGACAGAACGCTCGGGTAGCTACACCTTC
cdr3_aa: CASSPEYGTERSGSYTF

clone_size: once
v_call: TRBV7-3
d_call: NA
j_call: TRBJ2-6
cdr3_nt: TGTGCCAGCAGCTTAACCTTATTGGGTTCTGGGGCCAACGTCCTGACTTTC
cdr3_aa: CASSLTLLGSGANVLTF